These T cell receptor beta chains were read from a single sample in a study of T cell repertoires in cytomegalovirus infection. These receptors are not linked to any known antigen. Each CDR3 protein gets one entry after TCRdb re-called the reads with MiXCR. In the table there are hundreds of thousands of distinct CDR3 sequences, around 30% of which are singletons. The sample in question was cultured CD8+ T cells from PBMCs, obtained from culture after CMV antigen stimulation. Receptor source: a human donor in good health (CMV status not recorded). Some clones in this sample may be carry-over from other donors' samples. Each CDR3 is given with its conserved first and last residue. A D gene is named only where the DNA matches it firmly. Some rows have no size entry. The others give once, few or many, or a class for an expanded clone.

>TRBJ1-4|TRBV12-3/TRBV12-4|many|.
CASSITPDWGNEKLFF
TGTGCCAGCAGCATCACTCCAGACTGGGGAAATGAAAAACTGTTTTTT
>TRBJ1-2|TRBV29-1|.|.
CSVSPDSVNYGYTF
TGCAGCGTTTCACCGGACAGTGTGAACTATGGCTACACCTTC
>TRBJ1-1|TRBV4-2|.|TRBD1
CASSLSNDRATEAFF
TGTGCCAGCAGCCTCTCGAATGACAGGGCGACTGAAGCTTTCTTT
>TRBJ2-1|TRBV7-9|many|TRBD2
CASGRETSGGESSYNEQFF
TGTGCCAGCGGAAGGGAGACTAGCGGGGGGGAAAGCTCCTACAATGAGCAGTTCTTC
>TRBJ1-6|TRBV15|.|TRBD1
CATSRRTGSTPLHF
TGTGCCACCAGCAGACGGACAGGGTCAACACCCCTCCACTTT
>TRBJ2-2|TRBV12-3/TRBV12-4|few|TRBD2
CASRVASGDLGDTGELFF
TGTGCCAGTCGAGTTGCTAGCGGGGACCTTGGGGACACCGGGGAGCTGTTTTTT
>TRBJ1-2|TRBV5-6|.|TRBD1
CASSSRGRGRGYTF
TGTGCCAGCAGCTCAAGGGGGCGCGGTAGAGGCTACACCTTC
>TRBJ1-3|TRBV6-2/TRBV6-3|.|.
CASSSGARGGNTIYF
TGTGCCAGCAGCTCGGGAGCCCGGGGAGGAAACACCATATATTTT
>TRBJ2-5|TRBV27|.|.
CASSGLNRKETQYF
TGTGCCAGCAGCGGACTGAACCGAAAAGAGACCCAGTACTTC
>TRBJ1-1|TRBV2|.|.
CASSLKTSPNTEAFF
TGTGCCAGCAGCTTAAAGACGAGCCCGAACACTGAAGCTTTCTTT
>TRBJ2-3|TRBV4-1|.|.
CASSQDGAASTDTQYF
TGCGCCAGCAGCCAAGATGGGGCTGCTAGCACAGATACGCAGTATTTT
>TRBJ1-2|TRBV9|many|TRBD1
CASSLTGYTANYGYTF
TGTGCCAGCAGCTTGACAGGGTACACAGCTAACTATGGCTACACCTTC
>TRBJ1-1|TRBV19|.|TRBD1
CASSRYRGPNTEAFF
TGTGCCAGTAGTAGGTACAGGGGTCCGAACACTGAAGCTTTCTTT
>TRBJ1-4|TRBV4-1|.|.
CASSQIQTATNEKLFF
TGCGCCAGCAGCCAAATACAAACTGCAACTAATGAAAAACTGTTTTTT
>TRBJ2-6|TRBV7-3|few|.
CASSDEGANVLTF
TGTGCCAGCAGCGACGAAGGGGCCAACGTCCTGACTTTC
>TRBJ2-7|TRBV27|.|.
CASSLYSGRLSYEQYF
TGTGCCAGCAGTTTATACTCAGGCAGGCTCTCCTACGAGCAGTACTTC
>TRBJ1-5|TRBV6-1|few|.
CASSVGAHQPQHF
TGTGCCAGCAGTGTAGGGGCCCATCAGCCCCAGCATTTT
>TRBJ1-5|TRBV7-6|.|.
CASSPGIQTNPNGNQPQHF
TGTGCCAGCAGCCCCGGAATTCAGACGAATCCTAATGGCAATCAGCCCCAGCATTTT
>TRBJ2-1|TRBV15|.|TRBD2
CATSRGWTSGARNEQFF
TGTGCCACCAGCAGAGGATGGACTAGCGGCGCTCGGAATGAGCAGTTCTTC
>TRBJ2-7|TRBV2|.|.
CASSEVTESYEQYF
TGTGCCAGCAGTGAAGTTACGGAGAGCTACGAGCAGTACTTC
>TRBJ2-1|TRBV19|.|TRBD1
CASSDRGRSYNEQFF
TGTGCCAGTAGTGACAGGGGCCGTTCCTACAATGAGCAGTTCTTC
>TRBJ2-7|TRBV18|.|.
CASSARGRGYEQYF
TGTGCCAGCTCAGCCAGGGGAAGAGGGTACGAGCAGTACTTC